Listed below are T cell receptor beta chains from one sample, sequenced in a study of Ad26.COV2.S vaccination and SARS-CoV-2 variants. The data were produced by immunoSEQ multiplex PCR, yet TCRdb's version contains in-frame clones alone and is incomplete. This table has under 600,000 clones, about 88% appearing once. The sequencing here drew on peripheral blood, taken in a trial of Ad26.COV2.S vaccine versus placebo. These receptors all come from a person between 18 and 60 years old who received the Ad26.COV2.S COVID-19 vaccine or a placebo. Both conserved end residues are part of each CDR3. D genes are given only for firm matches. Clone sizes are given selectively: once, few, many, or a class where the clone is expanded.

abundance	j_gene	d_gene	v_gene	CDR3nt	CDR3aa
-	TRBJ1-4	-	TRBV6-6	TGTGCCAGCAGTGTAAATGAAAATCTGTTTTTT	CASSVNENLFF
-	TRBJ1-1	-	TRBV7-2	TGTGCCAGCAGCCCTATCGGGTCGGGGAACACTGAAGCTTTCTTT	CASSPIGSGNTEAFF
-	TRBJ2-7	TRBD1	TRBV7-9	TGTGCCAGCAGCCTTACAGGGACAGTCTACGAGCAGTACTTC	CASSLTGTVYEQYF
-	TRBJ2-5	-	TRBV20-1	TGCAGTACATCAGGGACCGAGGCCCAGTACTTC	CSTSGTEAQYF
-	TRBJ2-7	TRBD2	TRBV5-1	TGCGCCAGCAGCGGGAGGACTAGGACTAGCTCCTACGAGCAGTACTTC	CASSGRTRTSSYEQYF
-	TRBJ1-2	TRBD1	TRBV4-3	TGCGCCAGCAGCCGCAAAACGACAGGGGATTATGGCTACACCTTC	CASSRKTTGDYGYTF
-	TRBJ2-6	-	TRBV29-1	TGCCGCGTTGATACGGGGGCGGGGGCCGGGGCCAACGTCCTGACTTTC	CRVDTGAGAGANVLTF
few	TRBJ1-1	TRBD1	TRBV4-3	TGCGCCAGCAGCCAATACAGGGGTTTAGGGTCTGAAGCTTTCTTT	CASSQYRGLGSEAFF
-	TRBJ2-3	TRBD2	TRBV29-1	TGCAGCGTTGAAGGGACTAGCGGGAGTTCTCGCACAGATACGCAGTATTTT	CSVEGTSGSSRTDTQYF
-	TRBJ2-2	TRBD1	TRBV28	TGTGCCAGCAGACAAGGACAGGCCGAGCTGTTTTTT	CASRQGQAELFF